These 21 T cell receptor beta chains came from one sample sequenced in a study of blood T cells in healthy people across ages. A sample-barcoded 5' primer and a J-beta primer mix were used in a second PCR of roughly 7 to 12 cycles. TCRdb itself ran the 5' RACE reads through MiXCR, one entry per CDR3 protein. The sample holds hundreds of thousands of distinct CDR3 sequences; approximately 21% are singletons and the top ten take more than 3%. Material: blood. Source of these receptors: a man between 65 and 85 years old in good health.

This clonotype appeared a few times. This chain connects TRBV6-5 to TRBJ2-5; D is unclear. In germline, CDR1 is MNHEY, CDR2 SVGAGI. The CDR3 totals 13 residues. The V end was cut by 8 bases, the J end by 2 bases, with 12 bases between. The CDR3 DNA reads TGTGCCAGCCTTTCGGAGAAACAAGAGACCCAGTACTTC. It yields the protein CASLSEKQETQYF.

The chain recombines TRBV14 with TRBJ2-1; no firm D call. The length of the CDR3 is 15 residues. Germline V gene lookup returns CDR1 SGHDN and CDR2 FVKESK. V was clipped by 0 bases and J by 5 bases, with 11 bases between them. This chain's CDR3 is CASSQDRRPNNEQFF. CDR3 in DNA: TGTGCCAGCAGCCAAGATCGGCGGCCTAACAATGAGCAGTTCTTC. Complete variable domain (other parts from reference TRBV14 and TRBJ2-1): EAGVTQFPSHSVIEKGQTVTLRCDPISGHDNLYWYRRVMGKEIKFLLHFVKESKQDESGMPNNRFLAERTGGTYSTLKVQPAELEDSGVYFCASSQDRRPNNEQFFGPGTRLTVL.

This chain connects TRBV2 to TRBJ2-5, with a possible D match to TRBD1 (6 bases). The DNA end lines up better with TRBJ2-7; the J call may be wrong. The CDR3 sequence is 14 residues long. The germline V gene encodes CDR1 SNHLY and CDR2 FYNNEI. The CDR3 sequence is CASSGEQGIYEQYF. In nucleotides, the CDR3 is TGTGCCAGCAGTGGTGAACAGGGTATCTACGAGCAGTACTTC.

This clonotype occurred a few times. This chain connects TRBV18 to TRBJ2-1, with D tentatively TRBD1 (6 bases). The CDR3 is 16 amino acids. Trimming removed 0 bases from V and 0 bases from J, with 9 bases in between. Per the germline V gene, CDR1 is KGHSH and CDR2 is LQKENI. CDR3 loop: CASSPPVQGSYNEQFF. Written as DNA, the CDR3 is TGTGCCAGCTCACCACCGGTACAGGGCTCCTACAATGAGCAGTTCTTC.

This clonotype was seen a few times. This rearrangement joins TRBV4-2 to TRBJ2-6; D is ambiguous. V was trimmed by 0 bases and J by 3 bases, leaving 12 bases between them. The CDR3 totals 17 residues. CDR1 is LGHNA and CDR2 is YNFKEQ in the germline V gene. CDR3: CASSQDVSGNGANVLTF. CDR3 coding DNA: TGTGCCAGCAGCCAAGACGTGTCAGGTAATGGGGCCAACGTCCTGACTTTC.

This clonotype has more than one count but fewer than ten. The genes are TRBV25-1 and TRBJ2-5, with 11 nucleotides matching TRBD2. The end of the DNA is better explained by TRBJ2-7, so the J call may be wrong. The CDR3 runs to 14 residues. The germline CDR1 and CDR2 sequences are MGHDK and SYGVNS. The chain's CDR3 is CASRTSGTTYEQYF. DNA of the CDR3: TGTGCCAGCAGGACTAGCGGGACGACCTACGAGCAGTACTTC.

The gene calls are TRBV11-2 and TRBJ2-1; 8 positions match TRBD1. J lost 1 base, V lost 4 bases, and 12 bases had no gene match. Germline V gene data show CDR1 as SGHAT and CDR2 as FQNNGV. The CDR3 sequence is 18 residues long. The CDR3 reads CASSSTITDRGSYNEQFF. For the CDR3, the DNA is TGTGCCAGCAGCTCCACCATAACTGACAGGGGTTCCTACAATGAGCAGTTCTTC.

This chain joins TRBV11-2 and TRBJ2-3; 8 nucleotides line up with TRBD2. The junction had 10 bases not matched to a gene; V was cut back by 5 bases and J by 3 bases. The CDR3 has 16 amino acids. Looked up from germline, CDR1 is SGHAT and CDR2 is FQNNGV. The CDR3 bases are TGTGCCAGCAGCGCATCAGCGGGAGTGGGTACAGATACGCAGTATTTT. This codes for CASSASAGVGTDTQYF.

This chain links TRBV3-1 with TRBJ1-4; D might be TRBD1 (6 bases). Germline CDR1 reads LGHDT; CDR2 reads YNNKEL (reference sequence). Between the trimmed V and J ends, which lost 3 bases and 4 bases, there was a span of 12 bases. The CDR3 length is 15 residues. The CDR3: CASSQKTGINEKLFF. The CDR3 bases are TGTGCCAGCAGCCAGAAAACAGGGATTAATGAAAAACTGTTTTTT.

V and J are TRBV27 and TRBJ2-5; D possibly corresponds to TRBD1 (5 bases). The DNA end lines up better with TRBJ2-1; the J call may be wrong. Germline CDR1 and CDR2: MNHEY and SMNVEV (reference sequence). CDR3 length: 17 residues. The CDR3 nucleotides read TGTGCCAGCAGAAGCAAGGGGTGGGGAATGCAGAACAATGAGCAGTTCTTC. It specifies CASRSKGWGMQNNEQFF.

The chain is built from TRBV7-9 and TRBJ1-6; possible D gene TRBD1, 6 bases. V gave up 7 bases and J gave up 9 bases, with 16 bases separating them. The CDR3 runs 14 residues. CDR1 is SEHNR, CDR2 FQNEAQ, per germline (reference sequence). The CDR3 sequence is CASTERDNLSPLHF. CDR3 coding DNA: TGTGCCAGCACGGAACGGGACAACCTTTCACCCCTCCACTTT.

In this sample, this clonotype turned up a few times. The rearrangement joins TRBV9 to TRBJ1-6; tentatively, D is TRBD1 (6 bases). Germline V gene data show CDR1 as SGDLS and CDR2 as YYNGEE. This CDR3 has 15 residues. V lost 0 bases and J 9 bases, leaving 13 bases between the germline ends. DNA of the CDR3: TGTGCCAGCAGCGTAGCAACAGGGATCGGTTCACCCCTCCACTTT. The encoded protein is CASSVATGIGSPLHF. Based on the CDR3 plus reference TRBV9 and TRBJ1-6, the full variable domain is DSGVTQTPKHLITATGQRVTLRCSPRSGDLSVYWYQQSLDQGLQFLIQYYNGEERAKGNILERFSAQQFPDLHSELNLSSLELGDSALYFCASSVATGIGSPLHFGNGTRLTVT.

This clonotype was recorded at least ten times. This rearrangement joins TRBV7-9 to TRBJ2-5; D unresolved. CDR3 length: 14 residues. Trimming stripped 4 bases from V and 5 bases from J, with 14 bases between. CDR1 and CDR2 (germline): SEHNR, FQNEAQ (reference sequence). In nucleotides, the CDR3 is TGTGCCAGCAGCTACGACCCGCCCGCGGAGACCCAGTACTTC. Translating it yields CASSYDPPAETQYF.

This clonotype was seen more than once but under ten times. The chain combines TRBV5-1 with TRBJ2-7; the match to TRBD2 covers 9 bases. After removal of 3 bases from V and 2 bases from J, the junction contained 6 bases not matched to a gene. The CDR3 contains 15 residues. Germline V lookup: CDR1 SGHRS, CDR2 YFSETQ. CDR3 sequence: CASSSRTSAPYEQYF. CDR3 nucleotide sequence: TGCGCCAGCAGCTCACGGACTAGCGCTCCCTACGAGCAGTACTTC.

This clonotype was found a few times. The CDR3 coding sequence is TGCGCCAGCAGCTTGGACCTGACTAGCCGTTCCTACGAGCAGTACTTC. This translates into CASSLDLTSRSYEQYF. The J gene is TRBJ2-5, the V gene TRBV5-1, with TRBD2 matching 7 bases. Near its end, the DNA agrees better with TRBJ2-7, so the J call may be wrong. This CDR3 is 16 amino acids long. Germline V lookup: CDR1 SGHRS, CDR2 YFSETQ.

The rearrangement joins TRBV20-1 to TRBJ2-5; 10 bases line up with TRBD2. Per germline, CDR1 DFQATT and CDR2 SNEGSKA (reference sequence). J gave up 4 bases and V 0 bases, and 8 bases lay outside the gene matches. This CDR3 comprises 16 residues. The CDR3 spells CSARDPLAGAGETQYF. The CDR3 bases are TGCAGTGCTAGAGATCCCCTAGCGGGGGCCGGAGAGACCCAGTACTTC.

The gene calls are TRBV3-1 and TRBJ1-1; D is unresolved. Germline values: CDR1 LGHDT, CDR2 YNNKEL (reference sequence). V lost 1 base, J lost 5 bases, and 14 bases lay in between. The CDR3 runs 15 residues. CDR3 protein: CASSQGKSPLTEAFF. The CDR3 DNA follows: TGTGCCAGCAGCCAAGGAAAGTCTCCTTTGACTGAAGCTTTCTTT. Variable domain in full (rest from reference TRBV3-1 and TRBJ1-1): DTAVSQTPKYLVTQMGNDKSIKCEQNLGHDTMYWYKQDSKKFLKIMFSYNNKELIINETVPNRFSPKSPDKAHLNLHINSLELGDSAVYFCASSQGKSPLTEAFFGQGTRLTVV.

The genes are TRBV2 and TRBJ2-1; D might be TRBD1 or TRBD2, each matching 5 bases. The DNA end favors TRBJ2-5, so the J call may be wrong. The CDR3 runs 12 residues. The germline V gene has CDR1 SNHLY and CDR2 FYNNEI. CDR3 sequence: CASSWGNRAQYF. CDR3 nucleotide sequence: TGTGCCAGCAGTTGGGGGAACAGAGCCCAGTACTTC.

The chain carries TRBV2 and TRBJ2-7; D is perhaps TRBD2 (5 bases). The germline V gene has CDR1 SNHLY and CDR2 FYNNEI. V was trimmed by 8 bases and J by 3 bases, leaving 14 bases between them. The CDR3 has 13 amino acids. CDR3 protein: CASADSPIYEQYF. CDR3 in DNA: TGTGCCAGCGCGGACTCCCCCATCTACGAGCAGTACTTC.

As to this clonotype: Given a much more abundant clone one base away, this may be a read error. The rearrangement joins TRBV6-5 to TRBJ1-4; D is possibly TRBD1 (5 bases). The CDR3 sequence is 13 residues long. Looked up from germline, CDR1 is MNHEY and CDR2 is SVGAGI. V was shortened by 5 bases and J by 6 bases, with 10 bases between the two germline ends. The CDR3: CASSRTRYEKLFF. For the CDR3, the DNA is TGTGCCAGCAGTCGGACACGGTATGAAAAACTGTTTTTT.

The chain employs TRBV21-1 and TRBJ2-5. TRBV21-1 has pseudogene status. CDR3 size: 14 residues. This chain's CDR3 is CASSKGLLFETQYF. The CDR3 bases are TGTGCCAGCAGCAAAGGACTGCTCTTCGAGACCCAGTACTTC.